This T cell receptor (beta chain) is drawn from a study of identical twins. Study-level points and caveats: Zero-insertion results could be subject to partial confounding by invariant MAIT and iNKT cells.

This clonotype was seen a handful of times. Its target is unknown. The V gene lost 10 bases and the J gene lost 0 bases, with 22 bases spanning the gap. The CDR3 is 17 residues long. CDR1 is ENHRY and CDR2 is SYGVKD in the germline V gene. A universal primer site was incorporated via template switching, and the cDNA contained unique molecular identifiers. Via MiXCR, TCRdb re-called the 5' RACE reads, giving one row per CDR3 protein. Among about 450,000 distinct CDR3 sequences listed, 15% to 20% were seen once. The source material was naive T cells sorted from blood. The sequence was collected from a man aged 50 to 59 in good health. The chain links TRBV10-3 to TRBJ1-5; weak D call: TRBD1 (5 bases). DNA for the CDR3: TGTGCCACCGAAGAGGGGCCTGGGGCTTATAGCAATCAGCCCCAGCATTTT. This sequence encodes CATEEGPGAYSNQPQHF.